This TCR beta chain is drawn from a study of radiotherapy plus CTLA-4 blockade in lung cancer. Study in general: Objective responses occurred in about a sixth of patients; about 32% had disease control.

Those with chemo-refractory metastatic non-small-cell lung cancer were treated with focal radiation combined with CTLA-4 blockade using ipilimumab. To note about this clone: Its antigen is currently unknown.

The CDR3 totals 14 residues. CDR1 SGHTA and CDR2 FQGTGA come from the germline V gene. Trimming cost V 5 bases and J 1 base; bases outside gene matches: 2. Clones were sequenced by immunoSEQ multiplex PCR, and TCRdb holds only the in-frame ones, with some missing. The table shows roughly 110,000 clones, with more than 75% occurring only once. Study-level points and caveats: Response was reportedly best predicted by early blood T cell clone dynamics, with interferon-beta. Clones derived from tumor TCRs expanded in blood after radiotherapy plus ipilimumab.

The J gene is TRBJ2-1, the V gene TRBV7-3, with 7 bases identical to TRBD2. The specimen was peripheral blood, collected from a patient treated with radiotherapy plus ipilimumab. The TCR comes from a human donor with non-small cell lung cancer that progressed on radiotherapy plus ipilimumab. Some clones in this sample may be carry-over from other donors' samples. CDR3 bases: TGTGCCAGCAGCCAAGCGGGGTCCTACAATGAGCAGTTCTTC. This sequence encodes CASSQAGSYNEQFF.